The present T cell receptor (beta chain) was sequenced within a study of healthy donors' naive CD4 and CD8 T cells. Study results and limitations: About 13% of CD4/CD8 propensity variance appeared explained by V, J and CDR3 charge. Positive CDR3 charge linked to CD4+ cells, negative to CD8+ cells.

Naive CD4+ cells were sorted as CD4+CD8-CD45RO-CD45RA+; naive CD8+ as CD8+CD4-CD45RA+CD27bright. As regards this clonotype: Its target is not known.

CDR1 and CDR2 from the germline V gene are MDHEN and SYDVKM. The CDR3 consists of 11 residues. With 7 bases clipped from V and 4 bases from J, the junction kept 1 base outside the gene matches. TCR libraries were built from approximately 0.55 ug of total RNA by linear amplification. One entry per CDR3 protein, called by TCRdb with MiXCR from the reads. This sample has 180,000 or so distinct CDR3 sequences, with around 70% found just once. The TCR comes from a pool of human donors in good health; the sample pools cells from several healthy donors. The source material was naive CD4+ and CD8+ T cells sorted from blood, pooled from several donors. The chain combines TRBV28 with TRBJ2-7; 7 bases agree with TRBD2. This CDR3 reads CASMGGYEQYF. In DNA form, the CDR3 reads TGTGCCAGCATGGGAGGGTACGAGCAGTACTTC.